These 5 T cell receptor delta chains were all obtained from the same sample, sequenced in a study of Vδ1+ human thymocytes. General study points: Thymic TRG and TRD repertoires appeared highly polyclonal, with Gaussian CDR3 length distributions.

Which antigens these TCRs recognize remains unknown. The template was reverse-transcribed extracted RNA. Multiplex PCR used pooled V-gene forward primers and a constant-region reverse primer to amplify CDR3s. TCRdb re-called the multiplex PCR reads using CATT. The sample consists of fewer than 90,000 delta-chain clones, 30% to 40% of them appearing once. The sequencing sample was made of Vdelta1+ gamma-delta thymocytes from the thymus. Subset of the sample: FACS-sorted CD3+ TCRalphabeta- TCRVdelta1+ TCRVdelta2- thymocytes. The receptors were gathered from a boy younger than two who had congenital heart surgery.

This clone has a handful of counts. The chain employs TRDV1 and TRDJ1, with 8 bases matching TRDD3. The trim removed 3 bases at V and 1 base at J, leaving 16 bases unmatched. Germline V CDR1 and CDR2: TSWWSYY, QGS. This CDR3 region has 19 residues. The CDR3 DNA sequence: TGTGCTCTTGGGGACCCTCGCCCCCGTCCTGGGGGAATCACCGATAAACTCATCTTT. This sequence encodes CALGDPRPRPGGITDKLIF.

The chain combines TRDV1 with TRDJ1; 10 nucleotides agree with TRDD3. The ends lost 4 bases at V and 0 bases at J; junction bases unmatched: 23. The CDR3 length is 22 residues. Germline CDR1 reads TSWWSYY; CDR2 reads QGS. CDR3 loop: CALGGSFLPTLLGDAYTDKLIF. CDR3 DNA sequence: TGTGCTCTTGGGGGTTCTTTCTTGCCAACTTTACTGGGGGATGCGTACACCGATAAACTCATCTTT.

A note on this clone: One end of the junction does not line up with germline, which may come from a read error. The chain carries TRDV1 and TRDJ1; TRDD2 matches 7 bases. CDR3 size: 17 residues. The germline V gene has CDR1 TSWWSYY and CDR2 QGS. The CDR3 is CALGELVPTGYTDKLIF. In DNA form, the CDR3 reads TGTGCTCTTGGGGAACTAGTTCCTACGGGGTACACAGATAAACTCATCTTT.

The gene calls are TRDV1 and TRDJ1, with 8 bases matching TRDD2. CDR3 length: 20 amino acids. CDR1 TSWWSYY and CDR2 QGS come from the germline V gene. V trimming: 9 bases; J trimming: 0 bases; junction bases outside the gene matches: 24. The CDR3 region is CALRLYPFLDPTGYTDKLIF. The CDR3 DNA follows: TGTGCTCTCCGACTCTATCCCTTCCTAGATCCTACGGGGTACACCGATAAACTCATCTTT.

The chain employs TRDV1 and TRDJ1, with D possibly TRDD3 on 6 matching bases. The ends were cut back, 5 bases at V and 1 base at J, with 26 bases in the middle. The CDR3 runs to 19 residues. CDR1 and CDR2 from the germline V gene are TSWWSYY and QGS. CDR3 in amino acids: CALGLRRRPPWGVTDKLIF. Written as DNA, the CDR3 is TGTGCTCTTGGGCTCCGACGTCGTCCTCCCTGGGGTGTCACCGATAAACTCATCTTT.